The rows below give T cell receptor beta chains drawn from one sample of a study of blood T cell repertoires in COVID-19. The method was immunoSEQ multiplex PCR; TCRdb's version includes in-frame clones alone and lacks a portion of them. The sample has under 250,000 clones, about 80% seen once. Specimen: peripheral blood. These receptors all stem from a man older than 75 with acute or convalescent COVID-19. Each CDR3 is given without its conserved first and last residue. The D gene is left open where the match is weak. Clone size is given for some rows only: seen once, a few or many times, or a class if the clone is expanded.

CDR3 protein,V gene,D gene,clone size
ASSDGTLYGYT,TRBV6-4,.,once
ASSQTRVTEAF,TRBV3-1/TRBV3-2,.,.
ASSYSGGAQDLRAF,TRBV6-6,TRBD1,.
ASFGGPSYEQY,TRBV5-1,.,few
ASSRGGNEKLF,TRBV5-6,.,.
ASSPLTGALSTDTQY,TRBV18,TRBD1,.
ASSETGTINSPLH,TRBV9,.,.
ASSLLVGAREKLF,TRBV7-9,.,.
ASSLQTSGGLGTQY,TRBV5-1,TRBD2,once
ASSFGDYEQY,TRBV28,.,.
ASSLEGGNSPLH,TRBV7-9,.,.
ASRERATYNEQF,TRBV27,.,.
ASSDGTGGHTDTQY,TRBV2,.,.
ASSPVTGELF,TRBV18,.,.
ASSPDRVSTNEKLF,TRBV7-9,TRBD1,once
ASRGLSGGGELF,TRBV19,TRBD2,.
ASSLRGKGTGRIGELF,TRBV5-6,TRBD1,.
ASSSWTGLQETQY,TRBV14,TRBD1,once
ASSPRTGTFSRDTQY,TRBV18,.,.
ASSPQGGSHQPQH,TRBV2,TRBD1,.
ASSLAGGALNTGELF,TRBV6-2/TRBV6-3,TRBD2,.
ASSQSEGAREQY,TRBV3-1/TRBV3-2,TRBD1,.
ATSGPGRGSYNEQF,TRBV15,TRBD2,once
ASSYSRTQYEQY,TRBV6-5,.,.
ASSPETGVTGGGELL,TRBV18,.,.
ASSLYEQHNEKLF,TRBV5-4,.,few
ASSLDPGSYEQY,TRBV5-5,.,.
ASSLGPNSNEQF,TRBV5-4,.,.
ASSEIFTGTDTQY,TRBV6-1,.,.
ASGGGNSNQPQH,TRBV27,.,few
ASSLTGRATNEKLF,TRBV18,.,few
ASSHTGRTGELF,TRBV4-1,.,.
AWGRTNHMNTEAF,TRBV30,.,few
ATSSGTGLIDTQY,TRBV15,TRBD1,.
ASSSTGTGEGYT,TRBV6-5,TRBD1,.
ASRMGQANSGNTIY,TRBV5-1,TRBD1,once
ASIGQGGTGELF,TRBV2,TRBD1,once
ASSQASGGAGSRQF,TRBV14,TRBD2,.
ASSLGTSGGFQETQY,TRBV11-3,TRBD2,.
ASKETSGGTPYEQY,TRBV5-1,TRBD2,.
ASSLVQPSTDTQY,TRBV7-9,.,.
ASSSGTTLTGELF,TRBV5-1,.,.
ASSWRQNEQY,TRBV7-2,.,.
ASSWRWTDTQY,TRBV5-1,.,.
ASSLSYPRGANGYT,TRBV27,.,.
ASSVDPQGYYEQY,TRBV9,.,once
ASSPGTGSTEAF,TRBV5-1,TRBD1,.
ASSPGTSTGELF,TRBV3-1/TRBV3-2,.,.
ASSLETGLNEKLF,TRBV7-2,TRBD1,once
ASSLAGPQPQH,TRBV11-2,.,.